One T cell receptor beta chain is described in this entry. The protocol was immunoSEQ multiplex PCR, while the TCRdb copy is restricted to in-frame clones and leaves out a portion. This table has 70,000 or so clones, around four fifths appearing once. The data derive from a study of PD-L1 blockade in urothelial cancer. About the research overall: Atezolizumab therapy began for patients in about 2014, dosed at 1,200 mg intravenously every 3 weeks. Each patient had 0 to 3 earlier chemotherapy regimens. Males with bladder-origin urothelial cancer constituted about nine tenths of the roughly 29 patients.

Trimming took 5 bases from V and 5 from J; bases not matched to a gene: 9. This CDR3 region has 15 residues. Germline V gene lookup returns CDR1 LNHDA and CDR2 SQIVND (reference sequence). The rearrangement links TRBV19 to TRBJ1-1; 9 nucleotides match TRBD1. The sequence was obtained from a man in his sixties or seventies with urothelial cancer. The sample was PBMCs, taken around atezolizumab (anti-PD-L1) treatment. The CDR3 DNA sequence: TGTGCCAGTAGTCGGGGACAGGGCTTGAGGACTGAAGCTTTCTTT. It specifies CASSRGQGLRTEAFF.